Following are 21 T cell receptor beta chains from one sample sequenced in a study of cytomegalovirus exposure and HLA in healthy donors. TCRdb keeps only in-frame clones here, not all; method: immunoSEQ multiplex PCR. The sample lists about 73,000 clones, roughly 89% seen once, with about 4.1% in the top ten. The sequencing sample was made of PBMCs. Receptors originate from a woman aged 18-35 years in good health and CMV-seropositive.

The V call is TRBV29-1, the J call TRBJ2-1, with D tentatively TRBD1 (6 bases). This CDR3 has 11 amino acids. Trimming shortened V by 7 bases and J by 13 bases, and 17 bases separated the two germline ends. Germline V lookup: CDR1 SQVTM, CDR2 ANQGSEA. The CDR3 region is CSGLDSSNQFF. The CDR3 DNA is TGCAGCGGCCTGGACAGTTCAAACCAGTTCTTC.

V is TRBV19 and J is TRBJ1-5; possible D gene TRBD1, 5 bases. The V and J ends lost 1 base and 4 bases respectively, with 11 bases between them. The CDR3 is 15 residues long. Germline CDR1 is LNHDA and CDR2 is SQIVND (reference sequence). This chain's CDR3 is CASSIVTDRNQPQHF. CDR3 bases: TGTGCCAGTAGTATAGTGACAGATCGAAATCAGCCCCAGCATTTT.

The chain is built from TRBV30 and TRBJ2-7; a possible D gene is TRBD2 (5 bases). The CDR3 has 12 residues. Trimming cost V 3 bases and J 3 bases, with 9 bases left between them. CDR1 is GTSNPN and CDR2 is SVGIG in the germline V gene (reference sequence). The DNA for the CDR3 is TGTGCCTGGAGCCTCGGGAACTACGAGCAGTACTTC. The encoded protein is CAWSLGNYEQYF.

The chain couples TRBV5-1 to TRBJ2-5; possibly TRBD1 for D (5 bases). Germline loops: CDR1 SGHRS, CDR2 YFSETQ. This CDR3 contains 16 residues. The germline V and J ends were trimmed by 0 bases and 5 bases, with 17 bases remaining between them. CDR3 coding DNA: TGCGCCAGCAGCTTGGGGGCCTGGGGTTCAGGGGAGACCCAGTACTTC. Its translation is CASSLGAWGSGETQYF.

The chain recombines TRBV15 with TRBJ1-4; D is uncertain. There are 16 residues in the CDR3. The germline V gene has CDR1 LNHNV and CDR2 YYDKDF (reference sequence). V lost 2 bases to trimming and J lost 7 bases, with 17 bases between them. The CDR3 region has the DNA TGTGCCACCAGCAGACCGCGAACCCCAGGAGGTGAAAAACTGTTTTTT. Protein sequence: CATSRPRTPGGEKLFF.

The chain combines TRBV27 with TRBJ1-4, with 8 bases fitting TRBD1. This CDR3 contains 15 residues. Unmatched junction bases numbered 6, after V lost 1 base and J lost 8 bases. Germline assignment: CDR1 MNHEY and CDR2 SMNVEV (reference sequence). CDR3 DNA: TGTGCCAGCAGTTTATATGGACAGGGTGAGGAAAAACTGTTTTTT. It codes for CASSLYGQGEEKLFF.

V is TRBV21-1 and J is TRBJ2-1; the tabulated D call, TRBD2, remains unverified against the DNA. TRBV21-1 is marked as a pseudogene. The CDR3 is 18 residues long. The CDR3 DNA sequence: TGTGCCAGCAGCGGCCTGGGCAGTAGCGGAAGCTCCTACAATGAGCAGTTCTTC. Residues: CASSGLGSSGSSYNEQFF.

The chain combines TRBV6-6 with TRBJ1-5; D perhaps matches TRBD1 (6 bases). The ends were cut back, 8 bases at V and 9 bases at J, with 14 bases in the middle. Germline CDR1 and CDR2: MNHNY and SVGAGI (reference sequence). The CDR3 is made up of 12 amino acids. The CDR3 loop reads CASGQLRGPQHF. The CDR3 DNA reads TGTGCCAGCGGACAGCTCAGAGGGCCCCAGCATTTT.

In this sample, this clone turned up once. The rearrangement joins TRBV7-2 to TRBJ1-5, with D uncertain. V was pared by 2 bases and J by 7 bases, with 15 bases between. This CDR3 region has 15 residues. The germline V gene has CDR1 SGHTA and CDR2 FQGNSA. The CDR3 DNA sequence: TGTGCCAGCAGCTTAAGGGCAACCCGGGAGCAGCCCCAGCATTTT. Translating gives CASSLRATREQPQHF.

The CDR3 DNA sequence: TGTGCCAGTAGTCCGACTAGCGGGGGAATCTATGAGCAGTTCTTC. This codes for CASSPTSGGIYEQFF. V gene TRBV19 combines with J gene TRBJ2-1; TRBD2 matches at 12 bases. Germline V lookup: CDR1 LNHDA, CDR2 SQIVND (reference sequence). The CDR3 runs to 15 residues. J gave up 8 bases and V 5 bases, and 7 bases lay outside the gene matches. Full variable domain (remainder filled in from reference TRBV19 and TRBJ2-1): DGGITQSPKYLFRKEGQNVTLSCEQNLNHDAMYWYRQDPGQGLRLIYYSQIVNDFQKGDIAEGYSVSREKKESFPLTVTSAQKNPTAFYLCASSPTSGGIYEQFFGPGTRLTVL.

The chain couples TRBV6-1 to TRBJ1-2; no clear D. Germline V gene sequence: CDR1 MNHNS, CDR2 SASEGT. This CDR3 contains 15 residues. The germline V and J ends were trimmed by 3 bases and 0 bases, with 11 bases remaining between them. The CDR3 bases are TGTGCCAGCAGTGATCGAGGCGGAGCTAACTATGGCTACACCTTC. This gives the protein CASSDRGGANYGYTF.

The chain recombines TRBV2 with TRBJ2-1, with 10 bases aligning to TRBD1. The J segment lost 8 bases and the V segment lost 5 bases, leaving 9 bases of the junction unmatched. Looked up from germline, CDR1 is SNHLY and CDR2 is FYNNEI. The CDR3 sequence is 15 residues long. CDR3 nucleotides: TGTGCCAGCAGTCAACCGTTCGGGACAGGGGATGAGCAGTTCTTC. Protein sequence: CASSQPFGTGDEQFF.

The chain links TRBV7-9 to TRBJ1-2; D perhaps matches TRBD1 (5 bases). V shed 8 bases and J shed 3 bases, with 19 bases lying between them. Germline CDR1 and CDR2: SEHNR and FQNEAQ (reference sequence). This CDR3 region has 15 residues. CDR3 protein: CASDQGPGHDYGYTF. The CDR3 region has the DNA TGTGCCAGCGATCAGGGCCCCGGGCACGACTATGGCTACACCTTC.

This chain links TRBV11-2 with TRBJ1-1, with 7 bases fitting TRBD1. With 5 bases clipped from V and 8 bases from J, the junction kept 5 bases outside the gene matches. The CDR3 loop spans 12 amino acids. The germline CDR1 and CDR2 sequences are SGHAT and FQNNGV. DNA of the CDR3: TGTGCCAGCAGCCGCAGGGGGGCCGAAGCTTTCTTT. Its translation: CASSRRGAEAFF. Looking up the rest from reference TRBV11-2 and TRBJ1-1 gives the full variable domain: EAGVAQSPRYKIIEKRQSVAFWCNPISGHATLYWYQQILGQGPKLLIQFQNNGVVDDSQLPKDRFSAERLKGVDSTLKIQPAKLEDSAVYLCASSRRGAEAFFGQGTRLTVV.

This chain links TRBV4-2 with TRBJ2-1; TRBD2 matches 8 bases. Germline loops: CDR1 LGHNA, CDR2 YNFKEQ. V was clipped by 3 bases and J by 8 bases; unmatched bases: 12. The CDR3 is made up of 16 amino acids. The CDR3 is CASSHDGGAVVYEQFF. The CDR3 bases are TGTGCCAGCAGCCATGACGGGGGGGCCGTGGTCTATGAGCAGTTCTTC.

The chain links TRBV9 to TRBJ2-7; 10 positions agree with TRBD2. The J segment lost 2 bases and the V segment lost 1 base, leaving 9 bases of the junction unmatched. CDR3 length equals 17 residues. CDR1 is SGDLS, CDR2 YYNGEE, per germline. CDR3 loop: CASSVTPSGRAPYEQYF. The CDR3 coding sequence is TGTGCCAGCAGCGTAACTCCCAGCGGGAGGGCCCCCTACGAGCAGTACTTC.

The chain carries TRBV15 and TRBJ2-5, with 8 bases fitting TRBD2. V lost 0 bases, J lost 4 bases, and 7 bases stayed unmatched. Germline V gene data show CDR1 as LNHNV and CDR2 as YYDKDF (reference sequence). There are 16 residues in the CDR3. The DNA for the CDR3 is TGTGCCACCAGCAGAGATCGGGGGGGAGGAGGAGAGACCCAGTACTTC. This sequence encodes CATSRDRGGGGETQYF.

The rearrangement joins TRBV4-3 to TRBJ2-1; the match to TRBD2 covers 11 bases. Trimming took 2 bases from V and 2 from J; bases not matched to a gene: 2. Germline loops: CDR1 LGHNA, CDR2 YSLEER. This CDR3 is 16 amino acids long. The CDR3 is CASSQNSGGAYNEQFF. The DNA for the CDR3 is TGCGCCAGCAGCCAAAATAGCGGGGGGGCCTACAATGAGCAGTTCTTC.

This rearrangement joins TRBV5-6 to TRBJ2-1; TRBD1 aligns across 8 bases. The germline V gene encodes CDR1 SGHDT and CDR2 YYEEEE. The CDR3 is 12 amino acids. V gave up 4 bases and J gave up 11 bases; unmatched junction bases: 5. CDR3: CASSPGQGQQFF. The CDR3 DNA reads TGTGCCAGCAGCCCCGGACAGGGTCAGCAGTTCTTC. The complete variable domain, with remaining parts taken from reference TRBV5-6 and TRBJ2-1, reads DAGVTQSPTHLIKTRGQQVTLRCSPKSGHDTVSWYQQALGQGPQFIFQYYEEEERQRGNFPDRFSGHQFPNYSSELNVNALLLGDSALYLCASSPGQGQQFFGPGTRLTVL.

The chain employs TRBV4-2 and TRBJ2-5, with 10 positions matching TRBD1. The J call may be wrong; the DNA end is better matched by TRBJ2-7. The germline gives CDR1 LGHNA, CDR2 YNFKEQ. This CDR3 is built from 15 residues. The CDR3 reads CASSQETGGINEQYF. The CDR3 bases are TGTGCCAGCAGCCAAGAGACAGGGGGCATCAACGAGCAGTACTTC.

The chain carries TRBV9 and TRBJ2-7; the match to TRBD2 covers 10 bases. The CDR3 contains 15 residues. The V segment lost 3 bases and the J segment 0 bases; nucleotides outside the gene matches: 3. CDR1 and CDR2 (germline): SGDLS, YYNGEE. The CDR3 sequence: CASSAASGSSYEQYF. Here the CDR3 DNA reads TGTGCCAGCAGCGCCGCTAGCGGGAGCTCCTACGAGCAGTACTTC.